This TCR beta chain was sequenced in a study of T cells expressing NK-cell markers. Study-wide findings and caveats: NKG2C+ dominant clonotype frequencies in about six donors were roughly 1.0-8% of CD8+ T cells. Whether expanded NKG2C+ T cell clones were HCMV-specific remained unclear.

For each CDR3 protein, TCRdb gives one entry from its re-call of the 5' RACE reads, without DNA. The sample totals under 200,000 distinct CDR3 sequences; its top ten clones hold around 20%. Turning to this clonotype: Its antigen is not known.

This CDR3 is built from 15 residues. Germline V gives CDR1 DFQATT, CDR2 SNEGSKA (reference sequence). The sample taken for sequencing was blood T cells: a sorted CD56 or NKG2C T cell subset, CD4+ or CD8+ T cells, or bulk PBMC T cells (not recorded which). The sequence derives from a woman aged 18 to 75 in good health. V usage is TRBV20-1 and J usage is TRBJ2-1; the D call of TRBD2 rests on TCRdb alone, since no DNA is present to check it. CDR3 region: CSARDPAGGGNEQFF.